Presented here are 4 T cell receptor beta chains from one specimen sequenced in a study of T cell responses to AZD1222 COVID-19 vaccine listed by TCRdb under 2021. The time point label here, explained by the study, means: about 28 days (+/-7) after the second vaccine dose. The library was produced with the immunoSEQ multiplex PCR assay. Held by TCRdb, this immuneACCESS table contains in-frame sequences only and omits some clones. Under half of the omission traces to an unresolved V gene where checked; the cause of the rest is unknown. This sample gives 100,000 to 150,000 clones in total; more than 80% of them show up just once. Approximately 4.7% of the sample is taken by the ten largest. The sequencing here drew on peripheral blood, taken 28 days after the second AZD1222 dose. These receptor sequences come from an adult who received the AZD1222 COVID-19 vaccine.

This chain links TRBV6-2 or TRBV6-3 with TRBJ1-5; no reliable D call. CDR1 MNHEY and CDR2 SVGEGT come from the germline V gene. The CDR3 extends over 11 amino acids. The V end lost 6 bases, the J end lost 7 bases, and 7 bases lay between the germline ends. CDR3 in amino acids: CASSRGQPQHF. DNA of the CDR3: TGTGCCAGCAGCCGCGGACAGCCCCAGCATTTT.

The chain links TRBV5-1 to TRBJ1-5; 7 positions match TRBD1. The CDR3 loop spans 14 amino acids. V trimming: 3 bases; J trimming: 4 bases; junction bases outside the gene matches: 4. Per germline, CDR1 SGHRS and CDR2 YFSETQ. The CDR3 sequence is CASSSGQQNQPQHF. DNA for the CDR3: TGCGCCAGCAGCTCGGGACAGCAAAATCAGCCCCAGCATTTT.

The gene calls are TRBV28 and TRBJ1-5, with 10 nucleotides matching TRBD1. The CDR3 has 16 amino acids. Germline assignment: CDR1 MDHEN and CDR2 SYDVKM. The V segment lost 2 bases and the J segment 5 bases; nucleotides outside the gene matches: 6. The CDR3 DNA follows: TGTGCCAGCAGTTTACGGGGACAGGGGTTGTATCAGCCCCAGCATTTT. This translates into CASSLRGQGLYQPQHF. Combining the CDR3 with reference TRBV28 and TRBJ1-5 gives the whole variable domain DVKVTQSSRYLVKRTGEKVFLECVQDMDHENMFWYRQDPGLGLRLIYFSYDVKMKEKGDIPEGYSVSREKKERFSLILESASTNQTSMYLCASSLRGQGLYQPQHFGDGTRLSIL.

V gene TRBV2 combines with J gene TRBJ1-6; no definite D call. V lost 4 bases and J lost 6, with 13 bases in between. CDR1 is SNHLY and CDR2 is FYNNEI in the germline V gene. CDR3 length equals 15 residues. The CDR3 spells CASSVTDPVNSPLHF. In DNA, the CDR3 is TGTGCCAGCAGTGTCACAGACCCAGTTAATTCACCCCTCCACTTT.